This record covers a single T cell receptor (beta chain). The CDR3 consists of 13 residues. Trimming cost V 2 bases and J 11 bases, with 15 bases left between them. Germline V gives CDR1 MNHNS, CDR2 SASEGT. This entry comes from a study of blood T cell repertoires in COVID-19. The participants were between roughly 18 and 100 years old and came from 24 US areas. Cohort assignment relied on participant-reported clinical history. Cohort 3 donors were reported recovered after two negative PCRs, clearance, or symptom resolution. Under the authors' procedure: Estimates of nucleated cell counts were drawn from the amplification of reference gene primers. Using immunoSEQ multiplex PCR, the repertoire was profiled, and TCRdb retains in-frame clones only, with some absent. That table supplies the V and J calls and clone size; D and trimming were determined from the DNA. The sample consists of about 250,000 clones, under 90% of them appearing once.

The sample consisted of PBMCs or T cells enriched from blood (not recorded which). This sequence joins TRBV6-1 and TRBJ1-1; D call uncertain. This receptor was taken from a man aged 18 to 29 who had recovered from COVID-19. For the CDR3, the DNA is TGTGCCAGCAGTGAAATAGTGGAGAGTGCCGCTTTCTTT. Translated, it gives CASSEIVESAAFF.